Reported below is one TCR beta chain. The data were obtained in a study of T cell changes during pregnancy in multiple sclerosis. The ends lost 5 bases at V and 12 bases at J; junction bases unmatched: 7. The CDR3 loop spans 14 amino acids. CDR1 and CDR2 (germline): MNHEY, SVGAGI. TCRdb's copy holds only in-frame clones and misses some; the assay was immunoSEQ multiplex PCR. The sample includes 69,000 or so clones, around 92% of them seen just once. The rearrangement links TRBV6-5 to TRBJ1-6; 10 nucleotides match TRBD1. This TCR was sampled from a female donor in good health, enrolled as a control in a pregnancy study. Specimen: peripheral blood, collected in the third trimester of pregnancy. The DNA of the CDR3 is TGTGCCAGCAGTACCGACAGGGGGCCCGAACCCCTCCACTTT. It translates to CASSTDRGPEPLHF.